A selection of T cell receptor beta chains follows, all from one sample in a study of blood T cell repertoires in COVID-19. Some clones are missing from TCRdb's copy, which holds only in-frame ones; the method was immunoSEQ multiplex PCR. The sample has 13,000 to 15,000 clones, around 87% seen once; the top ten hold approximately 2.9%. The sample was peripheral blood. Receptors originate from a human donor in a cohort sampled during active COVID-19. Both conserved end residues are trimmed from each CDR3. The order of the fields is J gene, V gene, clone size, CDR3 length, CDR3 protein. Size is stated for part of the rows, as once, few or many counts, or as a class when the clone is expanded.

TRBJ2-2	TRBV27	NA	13	ASSTLAGHTGELF
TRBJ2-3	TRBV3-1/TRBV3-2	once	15	ASSPSSGGLSTDTQY
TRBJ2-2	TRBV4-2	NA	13	ASSLGLAGAGELF
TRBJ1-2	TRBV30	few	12	AWSLGRLNYGYT
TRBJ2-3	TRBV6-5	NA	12	ASRSGGDTDTQY
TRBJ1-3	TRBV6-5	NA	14	ASSYSTGATGNTIY
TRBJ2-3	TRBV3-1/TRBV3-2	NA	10	ASSSRVYTQY
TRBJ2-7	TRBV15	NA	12	ATSKGPGTDEQY
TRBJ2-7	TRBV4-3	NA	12	ASSQEQGVYEQY
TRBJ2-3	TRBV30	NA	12	ARADGRVTDTQY
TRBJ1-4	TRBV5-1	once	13	ASSLYSATNEKLF
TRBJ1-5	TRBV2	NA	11	ATDRGPGQPQH
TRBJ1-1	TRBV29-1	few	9	SANLNTEAF
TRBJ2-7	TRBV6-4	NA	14	ASSTMVLAGGYEQY
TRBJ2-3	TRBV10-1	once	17	ASSGPRGGIRTSTDKQY
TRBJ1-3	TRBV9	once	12	ASSLSGVRNTIY
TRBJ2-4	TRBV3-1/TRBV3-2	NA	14	ASSPRQGSTKNIQY
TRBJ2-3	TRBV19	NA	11	ASRGPLTDTQY
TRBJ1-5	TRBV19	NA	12	ASSIGRKYQPQH
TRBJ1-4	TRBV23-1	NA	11	ASSQCGVAELF
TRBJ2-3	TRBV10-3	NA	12	AIRGRLAVDTQY
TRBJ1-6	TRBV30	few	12	AWTLKGQSSPLH
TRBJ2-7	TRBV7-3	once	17	ASGRSGIRASGRSSEQY
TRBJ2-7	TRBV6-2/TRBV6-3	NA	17	ASSGPGLASSFISYEQY
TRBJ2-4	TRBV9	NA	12	ASSTGQGQNIQY
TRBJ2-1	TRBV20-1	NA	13	SASAPTSSGNEQF
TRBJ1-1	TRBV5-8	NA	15	ASSDTRQSAPPLKRL
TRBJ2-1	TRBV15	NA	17	ATSRDRGLAGDRGNEQF